The 21 T cell receptor beta chains listed next were all sequenced from one sample in a study of shared clonotypes between healthy human individuals. Produced via immunoSEQ multiplex PCR; TCRdb's table is partial and in-frame only. Of millions of clones detected, 85% to 95% appear once; the ten largest clones hold around 0.15%. Sequenced: naive CD4+ T cells sorted from blood. Regarding subset: CD45RA+ positively selected. The source of these receptors is a man younger than 35 in good health.

This clone was seen only a few times. The chain recombines TRBV6-1 with TRBJ1-6; D is uncertain. There are 15 residues in the CDR3. Trimming stripped 0 bases from V and 4 bases from J, with 7 bases between. Germline V gene lookup returns CDR1 MNHNS and CDR2 SASEGT. DNA of the CDR3: TGTGCCAGCAGTGAAGCGACGGTTTATAATTCACCCCTCCACTTT. Translated: CASSEATVYNSPLHF.

The chain carries TRBV9 and TRBJ2-7; 15 nucleotides align to TRBD2. Per the germline V gene, CDR1 is SGDLS and CDR2 is YYNGEE. The CDR3 contains 18 residues. V dropped 4 bases and J dropped 2; count of bases not matched to a gene: 10. CDR3 sequence reads: CASSPRTSGGAGAYEQYF. The DNA for the CDR3 is TGTGCCAGCAGCCCTCGGACTAGCGGGGGGGCCGGAGCCTACGAGCAGTACTTC.

The chain links TRBV27 to TRBJ1-2; 7 bases are shared with TRBD1. From germline, CDR1 is MNHEY and CDR2 SMNVEV (reference sequence). J was trimmed by 1 base and V by 4 bases; bases with no gene match: 6. This CDR3 spans 15 amino acids. CDR3 in DNA: TGTGCCAGCAGTTCCGGGACAGCTCTTAACTATGGCTACACCTTC. Protein: CASSSGTALNYGYTF.

As DNA, the CDR3 is TGTGCCAGCTCCCCAGAACATATCTCCTACAATGAGCAGTTCTTC. This translates into CASSPEHISYNEQFF. The gene calls are TRBV6-5 and TRBJ2-1, with D unresolved. Trimming stripped 8 bases from V and 0 bases from J, with 14 bases between. The CDR3 loop spans 15 amino acids. Germline-derived CDR1 and CDR2 are MNHEY and SVGAGI.

Remarks on this clone: The sample holds other DNA sequences that translate to the same CDR3. This chain connects TRBV19 to TRBJ1-2; no firm D call. The CDR3 spans 12 residues. Germline CDR1 LNHDA, CDR2 SQIVND (reference sequence). V was trimmed by 1 base and J by 4 bases, leaving 4 bases between them. Written as DNA, the CDR3 is TGTGCCAGTAGTATAGCTTCCTATGGCTACACCTTC. Translating gives CASSIASYGYTF.

V and J are TRBV12-5 and TRBJ2-2; D is unclear. V lost 7 bases and J lost 6, with 9 bases in between. The CDR3 is made up of 12 amino acids. Germline V gene data show CDR1 as LGHNT and CDR2 as FRNRAP. CDR3 loop: CASVAPPGELFF. DNA of the CDR3: TGTGCTAGTGTTGCGCCTCCCGGGGAGCTGTTTTTT.

The chain employs TRBV15 and TRBJ2-7, with 11 nucleotides matching TRBD2. V lost 1 base, J lost 3 bases, and 5 bases stayed unmatched. CDR1 LNHNV and CDR2 YYDKDF come from the germline V gene (reference sequence). The length of the CDR3 is 16 residues. CDR3 loop: CATSRGSGRGIYEQYF. In DNA form, the CDR3 reads TGTGCCACCAGCAGAGGTAGCGGGAGGGGGATCTACGAGCAGTACTTC.

The rearrangement uses TRBV4-1 and TRBJ2-5; D call uncertain. The length of the CDR3 is 15 residues. Trimming took off 5 bases at V and 1 base at J, with 14 bases between the two ends. In germline, CDR1 is MGHRA, CDR2 YSYEKL. CDR3 residues: CASSEGLLSQETQYF. The CDR3 DNA sequence: TGCGCCAGCAGCGAAGGGCTATTAAGCCAAGAGACCCAGTACTTC.

This clone was recorded a few times. The chain combines TRBV5-1 with TRBJ1-2; D perhaps matches TRBD1 (5 bases). Germline V CDR1 and CDR2: SGHRS, YFSETQ. Trimming pared 2 bases from V and 4 bases from J, leaving 9 bases between. This CDR3 comprises 13 residues. This CDR3 is CASSLDQGYGYTF. In DNA, the CDR3 is TGCGCCAGCAGCTTAGATCAGGGCTATGGCTACACCTTC.

The rearrangement links TRBV10-2 to TRBJ2-7, with 12 bases identical to TRBD2. The germline CDR1 and CDR2 sequences are WSHSY and SAAADI. The CDR3 is made up of 15 amino acids. V gave up 3 bases and J gave up 1 base; unmatched junction bases: 1. The CDR3 loop is CASSETSGRSYEQYF. The CDR3, as DNA: TGCGCCAGCAGTGAAACTAGCGGGAGGTCCTACGAGCAGTACTTC.

J is TRBJ1-2 and V is TRBV18; D gene ambiguous. This CDR3 spans 12 amino acids. Trimming shortened V by 1 base and J by 7 bases, and 7 bases separated the two germline ends. CDR1 KGHSH and CDR2 LQKENI come from the germline V gene. CDR3 DNA sequence: TGTGCCAGCTCACCACAGGATTTTGGCTACACCTTC. Translated: CASSPQDFGYTF.

V gene TRBV7-9 combines with J gene TRBJ2-1; TRBD2 matches 13 bases. V was clipped by 6 bases and J by 8 bases; unmatched bases: 4. This CDR3 comprises 14 residues. The germline V gene has CDR1 SEHNR and CDR2 FQNEAQ (reference sequence). The CDR3 sequence: CASSFGLAGDEQFF. The CDR3 DNA follows: TGTGCCAGCAGTTTCGGACTAGCGGGAGATGAGCAGTTCTTC.

This clone was recorded only once. This chain links TRBV10-2 with TRBJ2-4; 8 bases agree with TRBD1. Per germline, CDR1 WSHSY and CDR2 SAAADI. With 5 bases clipped from V and 6 bases from J, the junction kept 9 bases outside the gene matches. This CDR3 contains 15 residues. The CDR3 bases are TGCGCCAGCAGTCTCGGACAGGGAAGGGGAAACATTCAGTACTTC. It encodes CASSLGQGRGNIQYF.

The chain joins TRBV28 to TRBJ2-1; D not resolved. The CDR3 extends over 15 amino acids. V lost 6 bases and J 9 bases, leaving 21 bases between the germline ends. Per germline, CDR1 MDHEN and CDR2 SYDVKM. As DNA, the CDR3 is TGTGCCAGCAGCCGGGCGATGGCGAGGTTACGTGAGCAGTTCTTC. Its protein product is CASSRAMARLREQFF. Complete variable domain (other parts from reference TRBV28 and TRBJ2-1): DVKVTQSSRYLVKRTGEKVFLECVQDMDHENMFWYRQDPGLGLRLIYFSYDVKMKEKGDIPEGYSVSREKKERFSLILESASTNQTSMYLCASSRAMARLREQFFGPGTRLTVL.

The rearrangement joins TRBV18 to TRBJ1-4; 8 bases are shared with TRBD1. The CDR3 spans 11 residues. Germline V CDR1 and CDR2: KGHSH, LQKENI. V was pared by 8 bases and J by 13 bases, with 6 bases of the junction left unmatched. The CDR3 coding sequence is TGTGCCAGCCGGAGGGACAGGATACTGTTTTTT. This gives the protein CASRRDRILFF.

The chain is built from TRBV6-6 and TRBJ1-1, with D tentatively TRBD1 (5 bases). Trimming cost V 5 bases and J 3 bases, with 10 bases left between them. In germline, CDR1 is MNHNY, CDR2 SVGAGI (reference sequence). This CDR3 has 13 amino acids. The DNA of the CDR3 is TGTGCCAGCAGTAGGGGTCTGGACACTGAAGCTTTCTTT. Protein product: CASSRGLDTEAFF.

In the case of this clone: At one end, the junction sequence differs from germline, possibly due to a read error. The rearrangement links TRBV7-7 to TRBJ2-5, with 7 bases matching TRBD1. CDR3 size: 15 residues. Germline CDR1 is SSHAT and CDR2 is FNYEAQ (reference sequence). The CDR3 here is CASSSTGSVGETQYF. The CDR3 DNA sequence: TGTGCTAGCAGCTCGACAGGGTCGGTGGGGGAGACCCAGTACTTC. Filled out from reference TRBV7-7 and TRBJ2-5, the complete variable domain reads GAGVSQSPRYKVTKRGQDVTLRCDPISSHATLYWYQQALGQGPEFLTYFNYEAQPDKSGLPSDRFSAERPEGSISTLTIQRTEQRDSAMYRCASSSTGSVGETQYFGPGTRLLVL.

The V gene is TRBV5-1, the J gene TRBJ2-2, with 7 nucleotides matching TRBD1. Germline V lookup: CDR1 SGHRS, CDR2 YFSETQ. The V and J ends lost 4 bases and 2 bases, in that order; junction bases with no gene match: 5. The CDR3 consists of 15 residues. The CDR3 spells CASSGGQSNTGELFF. CDR3 in DNA: TGCGCCAGCAGCGGGGGACAGTCAAACACCGGGGAGCTGTTTTTT.

This sequence joins TRBV10-3 and TRBJ1-1; TRBD1 matches at 8 bases. CDR3 size: 14 residues. Trimming removed 6 bases from V and 11 bases from J; junction bases left unmatched: 14. Germline CDR1 ENHRY, CDR2 SYGVKD. The CDR3, as DNA: TGTGCCATCAGGTCAGGGGGCGACCCCCCGGCGGCTTTCTTT. This sequence encodes CAIRSGGDPPAAFF.

Only a few counts were recorded for this clone. The junction does not match germline at one end; this may be a read error. The chain couples TRBV6-1 to TRBJ2-5; no reliable D call. This CDR3 contains 11 residues. CDR1 and CDR2 (germline): MNHNS, SASEGT. The CDR3 loop is CASSDLFGPNF. CDR3 bases: TGTGCCAGCAGTGACCTCTTCGGCCCCAACTTC.

This chain uses TRBV7-2 with TRBJ1-1, with TRBD1 matching over 9 bases. The length of the CDR3 is 14 residues. Germline CDR1 and CDR2: SGHTA and FQGNSA. The J segment lost 5 bases and the V segment lost 3 bases, leaving 4 bases of the junction unmatched. CDR3 sequence (DNA): TGTGCCAGCAGCTTCGGGACAGGGAGAACTGAAGCTTTCTTT. This gives the protein CASSFGTGRTEAFF.